This entry lists 6 T cell receptor beta chains sequenced from one sample in a study of blood T cell repertoires in COVID-19. The table came from immunoSEQ multiplex PCR; TCRdb's copy has only in-frame clones and leaves some out. The table records over 400,000 clones, more than 85% of them present only once. The sequenced sample consisted of PBMCs or T cells enriched from blood (not recorded which). The receptor source for this set is a woman aged 55 to 70 who had recovered from COVID-19.

V gene TRBV2 combines with J gene TRBJ2-7; TRBD1 might be the D (6 bases). Germline V gene lookup returns CDR1 SNHLY and CDR2 FYNNEI. Trimming took off 5 bases at V and 0 bases at J, with 14 bases between the two ends. There are 15 residues in the CDR3. This CDR3 reads CASSKYRDPSYEQYF. The CDR3 DNA sequence: TGTGCCAGCAGTAAATACAGGGATCCCTCCTACGAGCAGTACTTC.

The table lists this clone with a count of one. The chain couples TRBV6-5 to TRBJ1-5; TRBD1 might be the D (5 bases). The length of the CDR3 is 15 residues. The germline CDR1 and CDR2 sequences are MNHEY and SVGAGI. V lost 6 bases and J lost 0, with 12 bases in between. The CDR3 is CASRKGEGSNQPQHF. CDR3 nucleotides: TGTGCCAGCAGGAAAGGGGAGGGTAGCAATCAGCCCCAGCATTTT.

V gene TRBV3-1 (or the pseudogene TRBV3-2) combines with J gene TRBJ1-2; D gene unclear. CDR1 and CDR2 from the germline V gene are LGHDT and YNNKEL (reference sequence). CDR3 size: 13 residues. The V end lost 4 bases, the J end lost 4 bases, and 10 bases lay between the germline ends. CDR3 DNA: TGTGCCAGCAGCCCCGGACTCGGCTATGGCTACACCTTC. It encodes CASSPGLGYGYTF.

The chain is built from TRBV19 and TRBJ1-2; TRBD1 matches 8 bases. V gave up 5 bases and J gave up 8 bases; unmatched junction bases: 10. The CDR3 has 14 amino acids. CDR1 is LNHDA, CDR2 SQIVND, per germline (reference sequence). DNA of the CDR3: TGTGCCAGTAGTTCGACAGGGGACGGAAGGGGCTACACCTTC. Translation gives CASSSTGDGRGYTF. The full variable domain, completed using reference TRBV19 and TRBJ1-2, is DGGITQSPKYLFRKEGQNVTLSCEQNLNHDAMYWYRQDPGQGLRLIYYSQIVNDFQKGDIAEGYSVSREKKESFPLTVTSAQKNPTAFYLCASSSTGDGRGYTFGSGTRLTVV.

The chain links TRBV5-1 to TRBJ2-7; TRBD1 agrees at 8 bases. J was trimmed by 3 bases and V by 3 bases; bases with no gene match: 8. Per the germline V gene, CDR1 is SGHRS and CDR2 is YFSETQ. This CDR3 has 15 residues. The CDR3 DNA sequence: TGCGCCAGCAGCTCCCCGGGGACAGGCCTCTACGAGCAGTACGTC. It specifies CASSSPGTGLYEQYV.

This clone was observed a single time. J is TRBJ1-1 and V is TRBV30; 7 nucleotides agree with TRBD1. Trimming cost V 2 bases and J 0 bases; bases outside gene matches: 12. Germline CDR1 and CDR2: GTSNPN and SVGIG (reference sequence). This CDR3 contains 17 residues. CDR3 DNA sequence: TGTGCCTGGAGTAGACCTTATCGGGACAGTATGAACACTGAAGCTTTCTTT. Translation: CAWSRPYRDSMNTEAFF.